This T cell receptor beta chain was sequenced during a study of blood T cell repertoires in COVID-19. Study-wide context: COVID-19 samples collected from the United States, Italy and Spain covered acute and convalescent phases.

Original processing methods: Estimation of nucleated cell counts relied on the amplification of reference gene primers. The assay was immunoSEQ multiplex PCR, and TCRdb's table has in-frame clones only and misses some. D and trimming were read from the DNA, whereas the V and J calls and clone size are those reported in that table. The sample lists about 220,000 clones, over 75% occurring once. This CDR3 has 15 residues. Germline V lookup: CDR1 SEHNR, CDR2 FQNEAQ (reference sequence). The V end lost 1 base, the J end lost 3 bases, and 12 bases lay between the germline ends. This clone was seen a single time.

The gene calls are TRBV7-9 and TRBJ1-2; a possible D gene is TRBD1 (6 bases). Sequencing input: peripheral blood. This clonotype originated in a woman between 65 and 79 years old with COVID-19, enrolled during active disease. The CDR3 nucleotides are TGTGCCAGCAGCTTAGAAGGGGGTCAAGACTATGGCTACACCTTC. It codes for CASSLEGGQDYGYTF.